This T cell receptor (beta chain) was recorded in a study of T cells in Graves' hyperthyroidism and ophthalmopathy. General observations from the study: Ophthalmopathy stood apart from stable hyperthyroidism in a 13 V-J model.

This clonotype was seen many times. Its specificity is not known. The CDR3 length is 15 residues. Losses at the gene ends were 1 base for V and 7 bases for J; bases not matched to a gene: 6. Germline V gene data show CDR1 as SGHDN and CDR2 as FVKESK. Absent ophthalmopathy progression within 18 months defined stable Graves' hyperthyroidism. Hyperthyroidism was newly diagnosed in patients aged 18 to 65 (duration under 2 months). Using RNA transcripts as the source, TCR beta CDR3 regions were amplified. When the TCR CDR3 underwent first-round RT-PCR, the HTBI primer set was used. A single record per CDR3 protein comes from TCRdb applying MiXCR to the multiplex PCR reads. The sample contains hundreds of thousands of distinct CDR3 sequences, approximately 14% of which appear only once.

The chain joins TRBV14 to TRBJ2-3, with 9 nucleotides matching TRBD1. The sequence was collected from a woman younger than 30 with Graves' hyperthyroidism. The sequenced material came from blood. The CDR3 coding sequence is TGTGCCAGCAGCCAAGGTACAGGGGGCCAGAATACGCAGTATTTT. This codes for CASSQGTGGQNTQYF.